The present TCR beta chain was sequenced within a study of radiotherapy plus CTLA-4 blockade in lung cancer. About the research overall: Under 20% of patients responded objectively, and around 32% achieved disease control.

Findings and limits, study-wide: Clones of tumor-derived TCRs expanded in blood after radiotherapy plus ipilimumab. Reported findings show early blood T cell clone dynamics, with interferon-beta, best predicted response.

Those patients who had chemo-refractory metastatic non-small-cell lung cancer were given focal radiation along with CTLA-4 blockade through ipilimumab. Germline lookup yields CDR1 SEHNR and CDR2 FQNEAQ (reference sequence). The V and J ends lost 2 bases and 13 bases respectively, with 18 bases between them. The CDR3 runs 15 residues. Points on this clone: Its specificity is not known.

TCRdb's table, derived via immunoSEQ multiplex PCR, lists solely in-frame clones and lacks some. The profile covers about 97,000 clones, with roughly 79% appearing a single time and roughly 3.1% taken by the ten largest. The receptor comes from a human donor with non-small cell lung cancer who had a partial response to radiotherapy plus ipilimumab. Some clones in this sample may be carry-over from other donors' samples. The chain has TRBV7-9 and TRBJ1-6; perhaps TRBD1 as D (6 bases). Here the sequenced sample was peripheral blood, taken from a patient treated with radiotherapy plus ipilimumab. The CDR3 DNA is TGTGCCAGCAGCTTAACAACAGGGTCGGTAAGCCCCCTCCACTTT. Translation gives CASSLTTGSVSPLHF. Complete variable domain (other parts from reference TRBV7-9 and TRBJ1-6): DTGVSQNPRHKITKRGQNVTFRCDPISEHNRLYWYRQTLGQGPEFLTYFQNEAQLEKSRLLSDRFSAERPKGSFSTLEIQRTEQGDSAMYLCASSLTTGSVSPLHFGNGTRLTVT.